A selection of T cell receptor beta chains follows, all from one sample in a study of CD8+CD57+ T cells in acquired aplastic anemia. TCRdb itself ran the reads through MiXCR, one entry per CDR3 protein. The sample comprises around 200,000 distinct CDR3 sequences, roughly 50% of which are singletons, and about 2% rests with the top ten. The material sequenced was sorted CD4+, CD8+, or CD8+CD57+ T cells (not recorded which) from PBMCs. These receptors all stem from a human donor with aplastic anemia. Each CDR3 is given with its conserved first and last residue. The order of the fields is V gene, D gene, clone size, J gene, CDR3 DNA, CDR3 protein. D genes are given only for firm matches. Clone size, where shown, is once, few, many, or a class for clones that have expanded.

v_call: TRBV7-9; d_call: NA; clone_size: NA; j_call: TRBJ2-1; cdr3_nt: TGTGCCGGCACCCTACTAGTGGCCGGTGAGCAGTTCTTC; cdr3_aa: CAGTLLVAGEQFF
v_call: TRBV2; d_call: NA; clone_size: NA; j_call: TRBJ1-6; cdr3_nt: TGTGCCAGCAGTCGTCGACGGGGAGCTAATTCACCCCTCCACTTT; cdr3_aa: CASSRRRGANSPLHF
v_call: TRBV10-2; d_call: TRBD1; clone_size: NA; j_call: TRBJ2-3; cdr3_nt: TGCGCCAGCAGGCGGACAGGGGGTGTAGATACGCAGTATTTT; cdr3_aa: CASRRTGGVDTQYF
v_call: TRBV19; d_call: TRBD1; clone_size: many; j_call: TRBJ1-5; cdr3_nt: TGTGCCAGTAGTATGGGACAGGGGGCGATGGGCAATCAGCCCCAGCATTTT; cdr3_aa: CASSMGQGAMGNQPQHF
v_call: TRBV25-1; d_call: TRBD1; clone_size: once; j_call: TRBJ1-1; cdr3_nt: TGTGCCAGCAGTGATTTGTCAGGGGGCGCGGGCACTGAAGCTTTCTTT; cdr3_aa: CASSDLSGGAGTEAFF
v_call: TRBV15; d_call: NA; clone_size: many; j_call: TRBJ2-5; cdr3_nt: TGTGCCACCAGCAGAGATCCCAGTCAAGAGACCCAGTACTTC; cdr3_aa: CATSRDPSQETQYF
v_call: TRBV2; d_call: NA; clone_size: few; j_call: TRBJ2-6; cdr3_nt: TGTGCCAGCAGTGAGGGGACAGGGGCCAACGTCCTGACTTTC; cdr3_aa: CASSEGTGANVLTF
v_call: TRBV19; d_call: NA; clone_size: NA; j_call: TRBJ2-1; cdr3_nt: TGTGCCAGTAGTTCTAGCAGCGACAATGAGCAGTTCTTC; cdr3_aa: CASSSSSDNEQFF
v_call: TRBV7-8; d_call: NA; clone_size: many; j_call: TRBJ1-1; cdr3_nt: TGTGCCAGCAGCTTAGCGTCTGGTGTCAGCACTGAAGCTTTCTTT; cdr3_aa: CASSLASGVSTEAFF
v_call: TRBV6-2/TRBV6-3; d_call: TRBD1; clone_size: many; j_call: TRBJ2-1; cdr3_nt: TGTGCCAGCAGTTACGCCCCTTCGGACAGGGGGTCCTACAATGAGCAGTTCTTC; cdr3_aa: CASSYAPSDRGSYNEQFF
v_call: TRBV9; d_call: TRBD2; clone_size: NA; j_call: TRBJ2-5; cdr3_nt: TGTGCCAGCAGCTCGAGCGGGGGGTATCAAGAGACCCAGTACTTC; cdr3_aa: CASSSSGGYQETQYF
v_call: TRBV19; d_call: NA; clone_size: NA; j_call: TRBJ2-3; cdr3_nt: TGTGCCAGTAAGCTACAGGGCCTCACAGATACGCAGTATTTT; cdr3_aa: CASKLQGLTDTQYF
v_call: TRBV7-9; d_call: NA; clone_size: many; j_call: TRBJ2-2; cdr3_nt: TGTGCCAGCAGCTGGCAGGGCCACACCGGGGAGCTGTTTTTT; cdr3_aa: CASSWQGHTGELFF
v_call: TRBV4-3; d_call: TRBD1; clone_size: NA; j_call: TRBJ2-1; cdr3_nt: TGCGCCAGCAGCCAGGGGACAGGGGACAATGAGCAGTTCTTC; cdr3_aa: CASSQGTGDNEQFF
v_call: TRBV7-3; d_call: TRBD2; clone_size: NA; j_call: TRBJ2-7; cdr3_nt: TGTGCCAGCAGCCTCGGGACTACCAGCTCCTACGAGCAGTACTTC; cdr3_aa: CASSLGTTSSYEQYF
v_call: TRBV20-1; d_call: NA; clone_size: NA; j_call: TRBJ1-5; cdr3_nt: TGCAGTGCTAGAGCTGGAACACGGGATGGGCCCCAGCATTTT; cdr3_aa: CSARAGTRDGPQHF
v_call: TRBV7-6; d_call: NA; clone_size: NA; j_call: TRBJ2-3; cdr3_nt: TGTGCCAGCAGCTCCAGGGAAACAGATACGCAGTATTTT; cdr3_aa: CASSSRETDTQYF
v_call: TRBV19; d_call: TRBD2; clone_size: NA; j_call: TRBJ2-1; cdr3_nt: TGTGCCAGCTCTGGGTCAGCGGGAAGCAATGAGCAGTTCTTC; cdr3_aa: CASSGSAGSNEQFF
v_call: TRBV20-1; d_call: TRBD2; clone_size: NA; j_call: TRBJ2-3; cdr3_nt: TGCAGTGCTGCGGGAGGTAGCACAGATACGCAGTATTTT; cdr3_aa: CSAAGGSTDTQYF
v_call: TRBV5-5; d_call: TRBD1; clone_size: many; j_call: TRBJ1-4; cdr3_nt: TGTGCCAGCAGCTTGGGGACAGGGAAGAACGGAGAACTGTTTTTT; cdr3_aa: CASSLGTGKNGELFF
v_call: TRBV5-8; d_call: NA; clone_size: many; j_call: TRBJ1-5; cdr3_nt: TGTGCCAGCAGCTTGTTGAAACAGCCCCAGCATTTT; cdr3_aa: CASSLLKQPQHF
v_call: TRBV10-3; d_call: NA; clone_size: few; j_call: TRBJ1-4; cdr3_nt: TGTGCCGTGAGGGACGGAAATGAAAAACTGTTTTTT; cdr3_aa: CAVRDGNEKLFF
v_call: TRBV24-1; d_call: TRBD1; clone_size: many; j_call: TRBJ1-4; cdr3_nt: TGTGCCAGCCAGGCGACAGGGGCCCACGAAAAACTGTTTTTT; cdr3_aa: CASQATGAHEKLFF
v_call: TRBV14; d_call: NA; clone_size: many; j_call: TRBJ1-2; cdr3_nt: TGTGCCAGCAGCCAATTACGGGCAGGGGTGGATGGCTACACCTTC; cdr3_aa: CASSQLRAGVDGYTF
v_call: TRBV7-9; d_call: TRBD2; clone_size: once; j_call: TRBJ2-7; cdr3_nt: TGTGCCAGCAGCGTAGGACTAGCGGGGAACTACGAGCAGTACTTC; cdr3_aa: CASSVGLAGNYEQYF
v_call: TRBV20-1; d_call: NA; clone_size: NA; j_call: TRBJ1-2; cdr3_nt: TGCAGTGCCCTCGGGGGGGGGCATGCTCACTATGGCTACACCTTC; cdr3_aa: CSALGGGHAHYGYTF
v_call: TRBV11-3; d_call: NA; clone_size: many; j_call: TRBJ2-1; cdr3_nt: TGTGCCAGCAGCTCCTTAGGCACCTACAATGAGCAGTTCTTC; cdr3_aa: CASSSLGTYNEQFF
v_call: TRBV7-2; d_call: NA; clone_size: NA; j_call: TRBJ2-7; cdr3_nt: TGTGCCAGCAGTACACAGGGATTTCTCTACGAGCAGTACTTC; cdr3_aa: CASSTQGFLYEQYF
v_call: TRBV12-3/TRBV12-4; d_call: NA; clone_size: many; j_call: TRBJ2-6; cdr3_nt: TGTGCCAGCAGTCCACCAACAGGTAGCTCTGGGGCCAACGTCCTGACTTTC; cdr3_aa: CASSPPTGSSGANVLTF
v_call: TRBV18; d_call: NA; clone_size: NA; j_call: TRBJ2-2; cdr3_nt: TGTGCCAGCTCACCGGCACGAACCGGGGAGCTGTTTTTT; cdr3_aa: CASSPARTGELFF
v_call: TRBV19; d_call: NA; clone_size: NA; j_call: TRBJ2-1; cdr3_nt: TGTGCCAGTAGACTAGTGCCAGCTTCCAATGAGCAGTTCTTC; cdr3_aa: CASRLVPASNEQFF
v_call: TRBV6-1; d_call: NA; clone_size: many; j_call: TRBJ1-2; cdr3_nt: TGTGCCAGCAGTGAAGCGGGGGGAGGATATGGCTACACCTTC; cdr3_aa: CASSEAGGGYGYTF
v_call: TRBV19; d_call: TRBD1; clone_size: NA; j_call: TRBJ2-7; cdr3_nt: TGTGCCAGTAGTACGGGGGACAGGGGTTTAGGGTTCACCTACGAGCAGTACTTC; cdr3_aa: CASSTGDRGLGFTYEQYF
v_call: TRBV29-1; d_call: TRBD1; clone_size: NA; j_call: TRBJ2-5; cdr3_nt: TGCAGCGTTGCTACAGGGGGAGAGACCCAGTACTTC; cdr3_aa: CSVATGGETQYF
v_call: TRBV12-3/TRBV12-4; d_call: NA; clone_size: many; j_call: TRBJ1-5; cdr3_nt: TGTGCCAGCAGCCCTAACGGCAATCAGCCCCAGCATTTT; cdr3_aa: CASSPNGNQPQHF
v_call: TRBV20-1; d_call: NA; clone_size: NA; j_call: TRBJ2-1; cdr3_nt: TGCAGTGCTTTACTGGATGTAAATGAGCAGTTCTTC; cdr3_aa: CSALLDVNEQFF
v_call: TRBV5-6; d_call: TRBD2; clone_size: NA; j_call: TRBJ2-3; cdr3_nt: TGTGCCAGCAGCTTCGGGCGGGGGGTCACAGATACGCAGTATTTT; cdr3_aa: CASSFGRGVTDTQYF
v_call: TRBV2; d_call: NA; clone_size: NA; j_call: TRBJ1-4; cdr3_nt: TGTGCCAGCAGTGCCGGGGCGCGAGAAAAACTGTTTTTT; cdr3_aa: CASSAGAREKLFF
v_call: TRBV12-3/TRBV12-4; d_call: NA; clone_size: many; j_call: TRBJ2-1; cdr3_nt: TGTGCCAGCAGCTTGCCGGCGGGGGCTAACAATGAGCAGTTCTTC; cdr3_aa: CASSLPAGANNEQFF
v_call: TRBV7-6; d_call: TRBD1; clone_size: once; j_call: TRBJ2-7; cdr3_nt: TGTGCCAGCAGCTGGGGTAGGGGGCAAAGCGAGCAGTACTTC; cdr3_aa: CASSWGRGQSEQYF
v_call: TRBV5-6; d_call: TRBD1; clone_size: many; j_call: TRBJ1-2; cdr3_nt: TGTGCCAGCAGCCCGGGTTCAGGGGGCACCTATGGCTACACCTTC; cdr3_aa: CASSPGSGGTYGYTF
v_call: TRBV27; d_call: NA; clone_size: few; j_call: TRBJ2-3; cdr3_nt: TGTGCCAGCAGTTTCACGGGAGTGGCAGATACGCAGTATTTT; cdr3_aa: CASSFTGVADTQYF
v_call: TRBV19; d_call: TRBD2; clone_size: many; j_call: TRBJ2-1; cdr3_nt: TGTGCCAGTAGTATAGTTGGGGGGACTAGCGGGGTAGAGCAGTTCTTC; cdr3_aa: CASSIVGGTSGVEQFF